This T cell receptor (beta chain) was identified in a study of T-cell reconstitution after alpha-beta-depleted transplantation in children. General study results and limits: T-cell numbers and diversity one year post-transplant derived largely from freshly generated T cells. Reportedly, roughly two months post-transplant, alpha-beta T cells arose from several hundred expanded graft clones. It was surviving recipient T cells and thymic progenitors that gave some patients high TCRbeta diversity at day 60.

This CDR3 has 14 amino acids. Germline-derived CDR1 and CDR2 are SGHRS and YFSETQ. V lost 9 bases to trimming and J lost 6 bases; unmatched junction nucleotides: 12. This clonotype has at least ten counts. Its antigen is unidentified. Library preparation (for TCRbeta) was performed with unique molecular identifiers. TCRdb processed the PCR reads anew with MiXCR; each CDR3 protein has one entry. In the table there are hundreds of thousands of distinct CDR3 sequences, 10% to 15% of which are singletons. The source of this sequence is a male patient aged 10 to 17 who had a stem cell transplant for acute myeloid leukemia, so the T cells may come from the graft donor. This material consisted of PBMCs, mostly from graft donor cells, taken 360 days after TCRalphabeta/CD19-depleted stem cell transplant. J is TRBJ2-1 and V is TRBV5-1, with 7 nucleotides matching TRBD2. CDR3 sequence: CATKTRGRVNEQFF. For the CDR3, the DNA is TGCGCCACCAAGACTAGAGGGAGGGTCAATGAGCAGTTCTTC.